The 24 T cell receptor beta chains below come from one sample, sequenced in a study of blood T cell repertoires in COVID-19. Generated by immunoSEQ multiplex PCR, the TCRdb table keeps only in-frame clones and is missing some. The profile covers about 21,000 clones, with about 78% appearing a single time and 10% to 15% taken by the ten largest. Sequencing input: peripheral blood. These receptors all come from a man aged 55 to 70 with active COVID-19.

The V call is TRBV5-1, the J call TRBJ2-7; TRBD2 might be the D (6 bases). This CDR3 comprises 12 residues. Germline CDR1 and CDR2: SGHRS and YFSETQ. Trimming stripped 5 bases from V and 4 bases from J, with 10 bases between. The CDR3 bases are TGCGCCAGCAGACCGGACTATTACGAGCAGTACTTC. Translating gives CASRPDYYEQYF.

This clone was seen more than once but under ten times. J is TRBJ1-6 and V is TRBV27; no reliable D call. V lost 3 bases and J 6 bases, leaving 6 bases between the germline ends. The CDR3 contains 13 residues. The germline gives CDR1 MNHEY, CDR2 SMNVEV (reference sequence). CDR3 nucleotides: TGTGCCAGCAGTTTCGGGATTAATTCACCCCTCCACTTT. It yields the protein CASSFGINSPLHF.

The chain has TRBV5-6 and TRBJ2-4; D ambiguous. The CDR3 sequence is 14 residues long. Germline CDR1 is SGHDT and CDR2 is YYEEEE. Trimming cost V 5 bases and J 0 bases, with 9 bases left between them. CDR3 residues: CASSFAGAKNIQYF. CDR3 nucleotides: TGTGCCAGCAGTTTCGCCGGAGCCAAAAACATTCAGTACTTC.

The sample holds a few counts of this clone. This sequence joins TRBV4-3 and TRBJ2-5, with 7 bases aligning to TRBD2. CDR3 length: 15 amino acids. Per germline, CDR1 LGHNA and CDR2 YSLEER. Trimming at V came to 3 bases and at J to 4 bases, leaving 8 bases not matched to a gene. In DNA form, the CDR3 reads TGCGCCAGCAGCCAGACGGGAGGAAAAGGAGAGACCCAGTACTTC. As protein: CASSQTGGKGETQYF.

The J gene is TRBJ2-3, the V gene TRBV5-1, with 11 bases aligning to TRBD2. CDR3 length: 17 residues. Germline V CDR1 and CDR2: SGHRS, YFSETQ. Unmatched junction bases numbered 9, after V lost 6 bases and J lost 0 bases. The chain's CDR3 is CASTLSGRAKSTDTQYF. CDR3 DNA: TGCGCCAGCACTCTTAGCGGGAGGGCCAAGAGCACAGATACGCAGTATTTT.

The V call is TRBV14, the J call TRBJ2-1; 7 bases map to TRBD2. Unmatched junction bases numbered 7, after V lost 3 bases and J lost 8 bases. Germline loops: CDR1 SGHDN, CDR2 FVKESK. This CDR3 has 14 amino acids. The CDR3 sequence is CASSQDWAGDEQFF. The CDR3 DNA reads TGTGCCAGCAGCCAGGACTGGGCGGGGGATGAGCAGTTCTTC.

The DNA for the CDR3 is TGTGCCAGCAGCGGCGGAGGATATCAGCCCCAGCATTTT. This translates into CASSGGGYQPQHF. The chain recombines TRBV9 with TRBJ1-5; D not resolved. V was pared by 3 bases and J by 5 bases, with 9 bases between. The CDR3 contains 13 residues. The germline V gene encodes CDR1 SGDLS and CDR2 YYNGEE.

This clone has only a few counts. V gene TRBV7-8 combines with J gene TRBJ2-1, with 9 bases aligning to TRBD2. V gave up 1 base and J gave up 4 bases; unmatched junction bases: 8. The germline V gene has CDR1 SGHVS and CDR2 FQNEAQ. The CDR3 totals 17 residues. CDR3 in DNA: TGTGCCAGCAGCTTAGGTTATAGCGGGAGTCCATACAATGAGCAGTTCTTC. Amino acid sequence: CASSLGYSGSPYNEQFF.

The J gene is TRBJ2-2, the V gene TRBV6-5, with D hard to call. The CDR3 extends over 12 amino acids. The germline V and J ends were trimmed by 6 bases and 4 bases, with 6 bases remaining between them. The V gene's germline CDR1 is MNHEY and CDR2 SVGAGI. The CDR3 reads CASRRLTGELFF. Written as DNA, the CDR3 is TGTGCCAGCAGGAGACTCACCGGGGAGCTGTTTTTT.

The chain employs TRBV19 and TRBJ1-3; D uncertain. The V end was cut by 9 bases, the J end by 0 bases, with 9 bases between. This CDR3 has 13 amino acids. Germline lookup yields CDR1 LNHDA and CDR2 SQIVND (reference sequence). CDR3 region: CASGDHSGNTIYF. The CDR3 DNA reads TGTGCCAGCGGGGATCACTCTGGAAACACCATATATTTT.

This clone was seen a handful of times. The chain has TRBV11-2 and TRBJ2-5, with TRBD1 matching over 10 bases. Trimming removed 5 bases from V and 6 bases from J; junction bases left unmatched: 9. CDR1 and CDR2 (germline): SGHAT, FQNNGV. This CDR3 is built from 15 residues. CDR3 in DNA: TGTGCCAGCAGCCTGGACAGGGGGGCCTGGAAGACCCAGTACTTC. Protein: CASSLDRGAWKTQYF.

The chain links TRBV6-4 to TRBJ2-2; 9 nucleotides match TRBD2. This CDR3 contains 17 residues. Losses at the gene ends were 0 bases for V and 6 bases for J; bases not matched to a gene: 8. Germline CDR1 MRHNA, CDR2 SNTAGT. CDR3 in DNA: TGTGCCAGCAGTGACTCACCCTTAGCGGGAGAGGCCGGGGAGCTGTTTTTT. Protein: CASSDSPLAGEAGELFF.

The chain is built from TRBV7-2 and TRBJ2-7, with 8 nucleotides matching TRBD2. V was clipped by 1 base and J by 2 bases; unmatched bases: 7. The CDR3 extends over 16 amino acids. In germline, CDR1 is SGHTA, CDR2 FQGNSA. The CDR3 sequence: CASSLEGGRLPYEQYF. The CDR3 nucleotides are TGTGCCAGCAGCTTAGAGGGCGGGAGGCTGCCCTACGAGCAGTACTTC. The variable domain in full, with the rest retrieved from reference TRBV7-2 and TRBJ2-7, is GAGVSQSPSNKVTEKGKDVELRCDPISGHTALYWYRQSLGQGLEFLIYFQGNSAPDKSGLPSDRFSAERTGGSVSTLTIQRTQQEDSAVYLCASSLEGGRLPYEQYFGPGTRLTVT.

The rearrangement links TRBV12-3 or TRBV12-4 to TRBJ1-1; unclear D gene. Trimming pared 8 bases from V and 1 base from J, leaving 11 bases between. The CDR3 consists of 13 residues. The CDR3 DNA reads TGTGCCAGCTCTTACCGGGGGAACACTGAAGCTTTCTTT. Its translation is CASSYRGNTEAFF.

V usage is TRBV12-3 or TRBV12-4 and J usage is TRBJ2-1; 8 nucleotides match TRBD2. With V trimmed by 11 bases and J by 12 bases, 12 bases remained unmatched. The CDR3 consists of 12 residues. For the CDR3, the DNA is TGTGCCCGCGGGGCTCAACGGGGGGGGCAGTTCTTC. Amino acid sequence: CARGAQRGGQFF.

The chain combines TRBV9 with TRBJ2-3; 7 bases align to TRBD2. With 0 bases clipped from V and 2 bases from J, the junction kept 6 bases outside the gene matches. The CDR3 sequence is 16 residues long. Germline CDR1 and CDR2: SGDLS and YYNGEE. The CDR3 reads CASSVGRAGITDTQYF. CDR3 DNA sequence: TGTGCCAGCAGCGTAGGTCGAGCGGGAATCACAGATACGCAGTATTTT.

The chain combines TRBV19 with TRBJ1-6, with 10 nucleotides matching TRBD1. CDR1 LNHDA and CDR2 SQIVND come from the germline V gene (reference sequence). The trim removed 7 bases at V and 9 bases at J, leaving 3 bases unmatched. The CDR3 contains 13 residues. The CDR3 DNA reads TGTGCCAGTACTTGGACAGGGGGTTCACCCCTCCACTTT. It is translated as CASTWTGGSPLHF.

V and J are TRBV7-9 and TRBJ2-3; 9 nucleotides align to TRBD1. Germline V gene sequence: CDR1 SEHNR, CDR2 FQNEAQ (reference sequence). The CDR3 loop spans 14 amino acids. V lost 5 bases and J lost 5; bases outside the gene matches: 5. This CDR3 reads CASSLQTGGDTQYF. CDR3 in DNA: TGTGCCAGCAGCCTCCAGACAGGGGGAGATACGCAGTATTTT.

The rearrangement uses TRBV28 and TRBJ1-4; 8 bases fit TRBD1. The germline V gene has CDR1 MDHEN and CDR2 SYDVKM. This CDR3 region has 13 residues. V lost 4 bases, J lost 7 bases, and 2 bases stayed unmatched. The CDR3 sequence: CASSSGGGEKLFF. CDR3 nucleotides: TGTGCCAGCAGTTCAGGGGGCGGTGAAAAACTGTTTTTT.

With respect to this clone: Different DNA sequences within this sample yield the same CDR3. The chain uses TRBV5-6 and TRBJ1-2; 9 bases line up with TRBD1. The V gene's germline CDR1 is SGHDT and CDR2 YYEEEE. Losses at the gene ends were 4 bases for V and 8 bases for J; bases not matched to a gene: 12. This CDR3 comprises 15 residues. CDR3 DNA: TGTGCCAGCAGCGCCGGGACAGGGACGCATCGGGGCTACACCTTC. Protein sequence: CASSAGTGTHRGYTF. Full variable domain (remainder filled in from reference TRBV5-6 and TRBJ1-2): DAGVTQSPTHLIKTRGQQVTLRCSPKSGHDTVSWYQQALGQGPQFIFQYYEEEERQRGNFPDRFSGHQFPNYSSELNVNALLLGDSALYLCASSAGTGTHRGYTFGSGTRLTVV.

The chain joins TRBV4-1 to TRBJ1-4; 7 positions match TRBD1. Germline trimming cut 1 base from V and 4 bases from J; bases unmatched to any gene: 3. The CDR3 runs to 15 residues. The germline V gene has CDR1 MGHRA and CDR2 YSYEKL. The DNA for the CDR3 is TGCGCCAGCAGCCAAGCGGGACAGATTAATGAAAAACTGTTTTTT. Translating it yields CASSQAGQINEKLFF.

The V and J genes are TRBV25-1 and TRBJ2-1; D may be TRBD2 (5 bases). Germline CDR1 MGHDK, CDR2 SYGVNS. This CDR3 region has 14 residues. V shed 4 bases and J shed 5 bases, with 12 bases lying between them. The CDR3: CASSVASGHNEQFF. DNA of the CDR3: TGTGCCAGCAGTGTAGCGTCTGGCCACAATGAGCAGTTCTTC.

The chain carries TRBV27 and TRBJ2-3; TRBD2 matches at 10 bases. The J segment lost 2 bases and the V segment lost 5 bases, leaving 7 bases of the junction unmatched. Looked up from germline, CDR1 is MNHEY and CDR2 is SMNVEV (reference sequence). The CDR3 sequence is 16 residues long. CDR3 in amino acids: CASSILAGALTDTQYF. The CDR3 DNA sequence: TGTGCCAGCAGTATCCTAGCGGGAGCGCTCACAGATACGCAGTATTTT.

The chain employs TRBV4-2 and TRBJ2-5; no reliable D call. The CDR3 totals 15 residues. CDR1 and CDR2 from the germline V gene are LGHNA and YNFKEQ. Trimming stripped 2 bases from V and 2 bases from J, with 12 bases between. The CDR3 DNA reads as TGTGCCAGCAGCCAATACGAAAGCAATCAAGAGACCCAGTACTTC. It yields the protein CASSQYESNQETQYF.